Here is one T cell receptor beta chain with its context. Profiling relied on immunoSEQ multiplex PCR, and the TCRdb table lists in-frame clones only, not all of them. The table includes 2 million or so clones, about 94% detected once. CD45RO-negative, CCR7-positively selected cells formed the naive CD8 fraction, excluding terminally differentiated effector memory CD45RA+ cells. The sample belongs to a study of shared clonotypes between healthy human individuals. Sequencing was carried out using naive CD8+ T cells sorted from blood. The receptor was isolated from a man younger than 35 in good health.

This CDR3 is CASSSKDGLAGYSYEQYF. Written as DNA, the CDR3 is TGTGCCAGCAGCTCTAAAGACGGACTAGCGGGATACTCCTACGAGCAGTACTTC. V is TRBV7-9 and J is TRBJ2-7; 12 positions agree with TRBD2. Per germline, CDR1 SEHNR and CDR2 FQNEAQ (reference sequence). The CDR3 length is 18 residues. The junction had 10 bases not matched to a gene; V was cut back by 4 bases and J by 0 bases.